The entry below describes one TCR beta chain. Membership in each cohort depended on participant-reported clinical history. Cohort 3 recovery required two negative PCRs, clearance, or symptom resolution. This entry is derived from a study of blood T cell repertoires in COVID-19. Study-level background: Material from acute and convalescent COVID-19 was sourced from the United States, Italy and Spain.

Per the original data handling: Quantification of nucleated cells was approximated via reference gene primer amplification. Libraries were prepared by immunoSEQ multiplex PCR; TCRdb keeps only in-frame clonotypes and omits some of them. The V and J calls and clone size are taken from that table; D and trimming were inferred from the DNA. The table has about 380,000 clones, about 88% seen once. Germline V gene data show CDR1 as SGHVS and CDR2 as FNYEAQ. With V trimmed by 4 bases and J by 0 bases, 6 bases remained unmatched. The CDR3 loop spans 16 amino acids. The rearrangement uses TRBV7-6 and TRBJ1-3; TRBD1 matches 7 bases. The sample was PBMCs or T cells enriched from blood (not recorded which). This sequence was found in a woman aged 18-29 years who had recovered from COVID-19. CDR3 loop: CASSSDRMSSGNTIYF. The CDR3 nucleotides read TGTGCCAGCAGCTCGGACAGGATGAGCTCTGGAAACACCATATATTTT.